The 30 T cell receptor beta chains given below trace back to one sample, sequenced in a study of OX40 agonist ivuxolimab in advanced cancers. Sequencing was performed with immunoSEQ multiplex PCR; in TCRdb, only in-frame clones are kept and a portion is missing. The sample holds 65,000 to 90,000 clones, roughly 78% seen once. The material was CD4+ or CD8+ T cells sorted from blood, obtained in a trial of the OX40 agonist ivuxolimab. These receptor sequences come from an adult with an advanced solid tumor such as melanoma, head and neck, liver or kidney cancer.

The chain couples TRBV28 to TRBJ2-2; 8 nucleotides line up with TRBD2. This CDR3 contains 15 residues. Germline CDR1 reads MDHEN; CDR2 reads SYDVKM. The V segment lost 6 bases and the J segment 4 bases; nucleotides outside the gene matches: 7. CDR3 DNA: TGTGCCAGCAGACCCTCGGGAGGGGGCACCGGGGAGCTGTTTTTT. It codes for CASRPSGGGTGELFF.

This chain connects TRBV29-1 to TRBJ2-4; tentative D call: TRBD1 (6 bases). The V and J ends lost 6 bases and 6 bases respectively, with 18 bases between them. Germline lookup yields CDR1 SQVTM and CDR2 ANQGSEA. The CDR3 extends over 14 amino acids. The DNA for the CDR3 is TGCAGCGTGTTACCTACAGGGTTTTTAAACATTCAGTACTTC. Protein sequence: CSVLPTGFLNIQYF.

This chain uses TRBV14 with TRBJ2-3; 8 nucleotides line up with TRBD1. The V gene's germline CDR1 is SGHDN and CDR2 FVKESK. CDR3 length equals 15 residues. The trim removed 2 bases at V and 2 bases at J, leaving 3 bases unmatched. This CDR3 is CASSQQGALTDTQYF. The CDR3 coding sequence is TGTGCCAGCAGCCAACAGGGGGCTCTCACAGATACGCAGTATTTT.

The V gene is TRBV9, the J gene TRBJ1-1, with D unresolved. Germline V gene sequence: CDR1 SGDLS, CDR2 YYNGEE. CDR3 length equals 17 residues. V shed 1 base and J shed 0 bases, with 16 bases lying between them. The CDR3 sequence is CASSVSVALNMNTEAFF. The DNA of the CDR3 is TGTGCCAGCAGCGTATCGGTAGCTCTTAACATGAACACTGAAGCTTTCTTT.

The chain employs TRBV11-2 and TRBJ1-1; D ambiguous. This CDR3 contains 14 residues. In germline, CDR1 is SGHAT, CDR2 FQNNGV. With 7 bases removed from V and 8 bases from J, the gap between germline ends came to 20 bases. CDR3 DNA sequence: TGTGCCAGCACCCAGCAACGTCTATACGAAGAAGCTTTCTTT. It encodes CASTQQRLYEEAFF.

The chain joins TRBV7-2 to TRBJ1-3, with unresolved D. V lost 5 bases and J 0 bases, leaving 8 bases between the germline ends. The CDR3 extends over 14 amino acids. The germline CDR1 and CDR2 sequences are SGHTA and FQGNSA. The CDR3 nucleotides read TGTGCCAGCAGCCTTGACAACTCTGGAAACACCATATATTTT. This translates into CASSLDNSGNTIYF.

The J gene is TRBJ1-5, the V gene TRBV2; no definite D call. The germline CDR1 and CDR2 sequences are SNHLY and FYNNEI. The CDR3 has 14 residues. Trimming shortened V by 2 bases and J by 6 bases, and 11 bases separated the two germline ends. CDR3 protein: CASSEMAVGQPQHF. The CDR3 DNA reads TGTGCCAGCAGTGAAATGGCCGTGGGTCAGCCCCAGCATTTT.

The chain has TRBV6-6 and TRBJ2-7; D tentatively reads TRBD1 or TRBD2 (5 bases each). The length of the CDR3 is 13 residues. Germline V gives CDR1 MNHNY, CDR2 SVGAGI (reference sequence). V was shortened by 7 bases and J by 5 bases, with 15 bases between the two germline ends. In DNA, the CDR3 is TGTGCCAGCACCCTCGGGACGGCTCACGAGCAGTACTTC. It yields the protein CASTLGTAHEQYF.

This sequence joins TRBV7-9 and TRBJ2-3; perhaps D is TRBD1 or TRBD2 (5 bases each). This CDR3 contains 16 residues. Germline V gene lookup returns CDR1 SEHNR and CDR2 FQNEAQ (reference sequence). The ends were cut back, 4 bases at V and 2 bases at J, with 16 bases in the middle. CDR3 protein: CASSSGTRGNTDTQYF. CDR3 bases: TGTGCCAGCAGCTCAGGGACCCGAGGGAACACAGATACGCAGTATTTT.

This clone was counted a single time. V gene TRBV5-1 combines with J gene TRBJ2-2, with a weak D call TRBD1 (5 bases). Per germline, CDR1 SGHRS and CDR2 YFSETQ. The CDR3 spans 15 residues. Trimming took 6 bases from V and 0 from J, leaving 12 bases between them. CDR3 sequence: CASTLQDANTGELFF. The CDR3 bases are TGCGCCAGCACTTTACAGGATGCGAACACCGGGGAGCTGTTTTTT.

The V gene is TRBV4-2, the J gene TRBJ1-3, with a weak D call TRBD1 (6 bases). V was clipped by 0 bases and J by 3 bases, with 12 bases between them. CDR1 and CDR2 (germline): LGHNA, YNFKEQ. There are 16 residues in the CDR3. The CDR3 reads CASSQDSAGVGNTIYF. The CDR3 bases are TGTGCCAGCAGCCAAGATTCGGCAGGGGTTGGAAACACCATATATTTT.

The chain has TRBV5-4 and TRBJ1-1; the D gene is possibly TRBD1 (6 bases). The CDR3 has 16 residues. CDR1 SGHNT and CDR2 YYREEE come from the germline V gene (reference sequence). V was shortened by 0 bases and J by 3 bases, with 15 bases between the two germline ends. The DNA for the CDR3 is TGTGCCAGCAGCTTGGCCAAGCAGGGGCGGTACACTGAAGCTTTCTTT. Amino acids: CASSLAKQGRYTEAFF.

The chain links TRBV28 to TRBJ2-7; no clear D gene. CDR1 is MDHEN and CDR2 is SYDVKM in the germline V gene. CDR3 length equals 14 residues. V was clipped by 3 bases and J by 5 bases, with 14 bases between them. CDR3: CASSLASRVNEQYF. For the CDR3, the DNA is TGTGCCAGCAGTTTGGCTAGTCGGGTGAACGAGCAGTACTTC.

The chain is built from TRBV11-1 and TRBJ1-6; possible D gene TRBD1, 5 bases. V dropped 0 bases and J dropped 2 bases, with 8 bases sitting between them. CDR3 length: 16 amino acids. Germline V gives CDR1 SGHAT, CDR2 FQDESV (reference sequence). The CDR3 spells CASSLAGPAYNSPLHF. DNA of the CDR3: TGTGCCAGCAGCTTAGCGGGACCGGCCTATAATTCACCCCTCCACTTT.

This sequence joins TRBV7-2 and TRBJ2-3; the match to TRBD1 covers 7 bases. The germline V gene has CDR1 SGHTA and CDR2 FQGNSA. The CDR3 totals 15 residues. V lost 2 bases, J lost 0 bases, and 2 bases stayed unmatched. The CDR3 protein is CASSLWGQSTDTQYF. Written as DNA, the CDR3 is TGTGCCAGCAGCTTATGGGGACAGAGCACAGATACGCAGTATTTT.

The rearrangement joins TRBV19 to TRBJ2-2; maybe TRBD2 (5 bases). The CDR3 runs 12 residues. The germline V gene encodes CDR1 LNHDA and CDR2 SQIVND (reference sequence). The V gene lost 6 bases and the J gene lost 6 bases, with 8 bases spanning the gap. CDR3 residues: CASRSRAGELFF. The CDR3 nucleotides read TGTGCCAGTAGGTCGAGGGCCGGGGAGCTGTTTTTT.

This clone was found a few times. This CDR3 reads CASSPTADTEAFF. The CDR3 DNA follows: TGTGCCAGCTCACCGACAGCCGACACTGAAGCTTTCTTT. The gene calls are TRBV18 and TRBJ1-1, with D possibly TRBD1 on 5 matching bases. The ends were cut back, 3 bases at V and 3 bases at J, with 8 bases in the middle. This CDR3 comprises 13 residues. Germline CDR1 reads KGHSH; CDR2 reads LQKENI.

The J gene is TRBJ2-5, the V gene TRBV4-1; no clear D. Trimming removed 4 bases at V and 4 bases at J, with 10 bases between. Germline CDR1 reads MGHRA; CDR2 reads YSYEKL. The CDR3 contains 13 residues. For the CDR3, the DNA is TGCGCCAGCAGCCGGTGGAGACGAGAGACCCAGTACTTC. It yields the protein CASSRWRRETQYF.

This clone was found once. The chain links TRBV5-1 to TRBJ2-7; TRBD2 matches at 9 bases. The germline gives CDR1 SGHRS, CDR2 YFSETQ. This CDR3 contains 15 residues. Trimming at V came to 4 bases and at J to 5 bases, leaving 10 bases not matched to a gene. The CDR3 bases are TGCGCCAGCAGCCCGGTTGCGGGAGGGCGGAACGAGCAGTACTTC. Translating gives CASSPVAGGRNEQYF. The full variable domain, its missing parts supplied by reference TRBV5-1 and TRBJ2-7, is KAGVTQTPRYLIKTRGQQVTLSCSPISGHRSVSWYQQTPGQGLQFLFEYFSETQRNKGNFPGRFSGRQFSNSRSEMNVSTLELGDSALYLCASSPVAGGRNEQYFGPGTRLTVT.

This CDR3 reads CSVGQGFDGYTF. CDR3 nucleotides: TGCAGCGTGGGACAGGGGTTCGATGGCTACACCTTC. This sequence joins TRBV29-1 and TRBJ1-2; 10 nucleotides match TRBD1. This CDR3 contains 12 residues. J lost 6 bases, V lost 6 bases, and 4 bases had no gene match. Germline values: CDR1 SQVTM, CDR2 ANQGSEA.

This sequence joins TRBV6-1 and TRBJ2-1; D is possibly TRBD2 (5 bases). Trimming took off 10 bases at V and 6 bases at J, with 22 bases between the two ends. Germline V gene lookup returns CDR1 MNHNS and CDR2 SASEGT. The length of the CDR3 is 15 residues. The CDR3 sequence: CATRLKHAEGNEQFF. The CDR3 region has the DNA TGTGCCACCCGGCTTAAACATGCTGAGGGCAATGAGCAGTTCTTC.

A few counts support this clone. The chain is built from TRBV27 and TRBJ1-2; no reliable D call. This CDR3 comprises 14 residues. The germline V gene encodes CDR1 MNHEY and CDR2 SMNVEV (reference sequence). The germline V and J ends were trimmed by 6 bases and 7 bases, with 18 bases remaining between them. For the CDR3, the DNA is TGTGCCAGCAGCATCATGCGAGAGGTCGGTGGCTACACCTTC. This gives the protein CASSIMREVGGYTF.

The chain combines TRBV15 with TRBJ2-3, with 9 bases fitting TRBD2. This CDR3 is 16 amino acids long. V shed 1 base and J 5 bases; nucleotides not matched to a gene: 7. The germline V gene encodes CDR1 LNHNV and CDR2 YYDKDF (reference sequence). Written as DNA, the CDR3 is TGTGCCACCAGCAGAGGGCTAGCGGGAACCGGAGATACGCAGTATTTT. This sequence encodes CATSRGLAGTGDTQYF.

The V and J genes are TRBV12-1 and TRBJ1-5. TRBV12-1 is designated a pseudogene. The CDR3 loop spans 15 amino acids. CDR3: CARDSGAGKNQPQHF. In DNA, the CDR3 is TGTGCCAGAGACTCAGGGGCGGGAAAGAATCAGCCCCAGCATTTT.

The gene calls are TRBV4-1 and TRBJ2-1; 12 bases are a match to TRBD2. After removal of 2 bases from V and 2 bases from J, the junction contained 1 base not matched to a gene. CDR1 and CDR2 from the germline V gene are MGHRA and YSYEKL. The CDR3 is 16 residues long. DNA for the CDR3: TGCGCCAGCAGCCAAAGGACTAGCGGGGCCTACAATGAGCAGTTCTTC. Its translation: CASSQRTSGAYNEQFF.

The chain has TRBV10-3 and TRBJ1-4, with D possibly TRBD1 on 6 matching bases. Trimming took 0 bases from V and 7 from J, leaving 12 bases between them. The CDR3 loop spans 15 amino acids. Germline V gene lookup returns CDR1 ENHRY and CDR2 SYGVKD. CDR3 bases: TGTGCCATCAGTGAGTCAGGACAGAAAGCTGAAAAACTGTTTTTT. Translation gives CAISESGQKAEKLFF.

This rearrangement joins TRBV4-1 to TRBJ2-3; D is undetermined. CDR1 MGHRA and CDR2 YSYEKL come from the germline V gene. The CDR3 extends over 12 amino acids. V lost 0 bases to trimming and J lost 6 bases, with 4 bases between them. In DNA, the CDR3 is TGCGCCAGCAGCCAAGATAGGGATACGCAGTATTTT. Its translation is CASSQDRDTQYF.

The chain joins TRBV7-8 to TRBJ2-7, with D unclear. The CDR3 is made up of 15 amino acids. Trimming shortened V by 1 base and J by 5 bases, and 15 bases separated the two germline ends. Germline CDR1 reads SGHVS; CDR2 reads FQNEAQ. This CDR3 reads CASSLDPLPSDEQYF. Written as DNA, the CDR3 is TGTGCCAGCAGCTTAGACCCTTTGCCGTCGGACGAGCAGTACTTC.

The V and J genes are TRBV4-1 and TRBJ2-3; weak D call: TRBD2 (5 bases). Trimming shortened V by 1 base and J by 3 bases, and 8 bases separated the two germline ends. CDR1 and CDR2 from the germline V gene are MGHRA and YSYEKL. The CDR3 is 14 amino acids. CDR3 residues: CASSQAEGTDTQYF. CDR3 bases: TGCGCCAGCAGCCAAGCTGAGGGTACAGATACGCAGTATTTT.

CDR3 sequence: CASSPPGQYTGELFF. The CDR3 DNA follows: TGTGCCAGCAGCCCCCCGGGACAATACACCGGGGAGCTGTTTTTT. The rearrangement uses TRBV7-9 and TRBJ2-2, with D maybe TRBD1 (6 bases). Deletions cut 5 bases from V and 3 bases from J, with 13 bases between. Per germline, CDR1 SEHNR and CDR2 FQNEAQ (reference sequence). The CDR3 consists of 15 residues.